This T cell receptor beta chain was obtained from a study of T cell responses to AZD1222 COVID-19 vaccine (dated by TCRdb to the early 2020s). Regarding the research as a whole: TCR sequencing covered approximately 230 trial participants: 200 to 220 given two doses of AZD1222 and 26 given two doses of MenACWY control vaccine. Trial participants were enrolled by age into 18-55, 56-69 and 70-plus year subgroups, with approximately 150, 28 and 58 TCR-sequenced participants respectively. The research as a whole found: Because no samples from the day 14 peak response were available, repertoires could be characterized only after the peak T cell response. Reportedly, almost half of the unique spike-specific TCRs recognized epitopes lying outside the regions that are mutated in the B.1.351 and B.1.1.7 variants. Participants were mostly white British, with more females than males. The authors suggested clonal diversity may have been underestimated. After two AZD1222 doses, both the breadth and the depth of spike-specific TCRs were significantly higher than at day 0 and than in MenACWY recipients. Conclusions about previously exposed vaccinees are limited, since just six or seven AZD1222 recipients were seropositive for SARS-CoV-2 at baseline. CD4 TCRs associated with the vaccine covered the entire spike protein, and the dominant responses were in regions 160-218 and 743-854. In the small 56-69-year group, the increase in depth fell short of significance, most likely because of low power.

In regard to this clone: Its antigen specificity is not known. No qualities accompany the bases; no much larger clone lies one base away.

The CDR3 regions of human TCRbeta chains were subjected to immunosequencing. Turning to the authors' computational methods: Repertoire TCRs were matched against a reference library of SARS-CoV-2-specific TCRs generated with the MIRA antigen-specificity platform. Breadth meant the fraction of unique TCRs that were SARS-CoV-2-associated, whereas depth meant the fraction of total T cells that were SARS-CoV-2-associated. Using the MIRA data, each spike-specific TCR was mapped to the spike region that the TCR reacts to and placed in a CD4 or CD8 class. Log10-transformed breadth and depth values were compared by one-way ANOVA with Sidak's multiple comparisons tests. TCRdb re-hosts the immuneACCESS table, in-frame sequences only. Its copies lack some clones; in the studies checked, an unresolved V gene accounts for under half of them, and the cause for the rest is not known. Clonal size and the V and J genes are those of that table, whereas D and trimming came from the DNA. This sample gives 160,000 or so clones in total; roughly 94% of them show up just once. About 4.6% of the sample comes from the top ten.

CDR1 and CDR2 were assigned from the germline V gene (reference sequence) as LNHDA and SQIVND. V ends up 4 bases short and J 11 bases short, with an unmatched junction base count of 9. The CDR3 has 13 amino acids, counting the end cysteine and phenylalanine. The sequence is cut down to CDR3 DNA, 39 bases in frame from base 1. What this sample's time point label stands for: baseline before first vaccination. The treatment or condition label, read with the paper, signifies: meningococcal conjugate vaccine given as trial control. Vaccinee samples were obtained from the UK trials COV001 and COV002, which included a single-blind randomized controlled phase 2/3 trial of AZD1222 (ChAdOx1 nCoV-19) in healthy adults. For TCRbeta chain sequencing, PBMC samples from trial participants were taken at day 0 and at day 28 after the second dose.

The TCR was taken from an adult in good health. The sequences come from peripheral blood, collected on day 0 of MenACWY control vaccination. The rearrangement joined TRBV19 to TRBJ2-7, with 9 bases in between that match TRBD1. For the CDR3, the sequence is CASSNGQGRTEYF. DNA sequence: TGTGCCAGTAGTAATGGACAGGGGAGGACGGAGTACTTC.